The source of this T cell receptor (beta chain) is a study of CD4 T cells in relation to SARS-CoV-2 and coronaviruses. The protocol was immunoSEQ multiplex PCR, while the TCRdb copy is restricted to in-frame clones and leaves out a portion. This table has about 68,000 clones, more than 85% appearing once. CD4+ T cells from unexposed donors were obtained before the COVID-19 pandemic (2011-2018). The ends were cut back, 3 bases at V and 1 base at J, with 13 bases in the middle. This CDR3 is 16 amino acids long. The germline V gene has CDR1 SGHRS and CDR2 YFSETQ. Material for sequencing was naive CD4+ T cells from PBMCs. The subset here: naive CD4+ T cells isolated by negative enrichment. The chain uses TRBV5-1 and TRBJ1-4, with a possible D match to TRBD1 (6 bases). The source of this sequence is a human donor in good health. The CDR3 nucleotides are TGCGCCAGCAGCTGGACAGCCCTTGGAACTAATGAAAAACTGTTTTTT. Residues: CASSWTALGTNEKLFF.